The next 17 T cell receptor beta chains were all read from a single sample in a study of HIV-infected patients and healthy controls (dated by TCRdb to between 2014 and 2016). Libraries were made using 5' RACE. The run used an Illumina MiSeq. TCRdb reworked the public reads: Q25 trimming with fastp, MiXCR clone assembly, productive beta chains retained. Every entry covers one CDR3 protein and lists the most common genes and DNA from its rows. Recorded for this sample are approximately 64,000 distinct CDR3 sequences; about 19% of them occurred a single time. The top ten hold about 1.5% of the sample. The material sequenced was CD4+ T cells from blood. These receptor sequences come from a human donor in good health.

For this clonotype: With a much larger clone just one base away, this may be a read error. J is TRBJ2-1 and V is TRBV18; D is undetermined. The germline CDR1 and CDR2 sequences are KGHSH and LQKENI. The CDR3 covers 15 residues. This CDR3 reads CASSLTRSSYNEQLF. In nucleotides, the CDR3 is TGTGCCAGCTCCCTAACCAGGAGCTCCTACAATGAGCAGCTCTTC. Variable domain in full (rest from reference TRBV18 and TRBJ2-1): NAGVMQNPRHLVRRRGQEARLRCSPMKGHSHVYWYRQLPEEGLKFMVYLQKENIIDESGMPKERFSAEFPKEGPSILRIQQVVRGDSAAYFCASSLTRSSYNEQLFGPGTRLTVL.

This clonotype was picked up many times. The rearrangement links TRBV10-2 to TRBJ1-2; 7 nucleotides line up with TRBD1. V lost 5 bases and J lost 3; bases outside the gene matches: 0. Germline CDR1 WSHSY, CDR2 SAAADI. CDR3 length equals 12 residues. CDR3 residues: CASSQGDYGYTF. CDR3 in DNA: TGCGCCAGCAGTCAGGGGGACTATGGCTACACCTTC.

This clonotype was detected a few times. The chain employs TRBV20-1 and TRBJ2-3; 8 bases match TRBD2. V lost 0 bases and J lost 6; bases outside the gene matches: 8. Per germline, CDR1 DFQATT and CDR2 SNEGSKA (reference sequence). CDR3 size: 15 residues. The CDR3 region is CSAREGGRLSDTQYF. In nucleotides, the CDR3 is TGCAGTGCTAGAGAGGGCGGGAGGTTGTCGGATACGCAGTATTTT.

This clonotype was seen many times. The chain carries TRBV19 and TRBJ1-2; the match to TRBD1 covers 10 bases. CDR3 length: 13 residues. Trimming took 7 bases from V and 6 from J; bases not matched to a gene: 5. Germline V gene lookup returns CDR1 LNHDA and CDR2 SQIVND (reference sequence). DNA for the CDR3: TGTGCCAGTAATGACAGGGGGCCTCATGGCTACACCTTC. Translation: CASNDRGPHGYTF.

The CDR3 region is CASSRPLPVQETQYF. CDR3 nucleotides: TGTGCCAGCAGCCGCCCCCTCCCAGTTCAAGAGACCCAGTACTTC. The rearrangement uses TRBV11-3 and TRBJ2-5; D unclear. Germline assignment: CDR1 SGHNT and CDR2 YENEEA. V lost 5 bases, J lost 2 bases, and 15 bases lay in between. CDR3 length equals 15 residues.

The DNA for the CDR3 is TGTGCCAGCAGACTAGCGGGAGCACGCGATACGCAGTATTTT. It specifies CASRLAGARDTQYF. V and J are TRBV13 and TRBJ2-3, with 11 bases aligning to TRBD2. This CDR3 has 14 amino acids. Germline values: CDR1 PRHDT, CDR2 FYEKMQ (reference sequence). Trimming at V came to 6 bases and at J to 6 bases, leaving 5 bases not matched to a gene. The whole variable domain, filled in from reference TRBV13 and TRBJ2-3, reads AAGVIQSPRHLIKEKRETATLKCYPIPRHDTVYWYQQGPGQDPQFLISFYEKMQSDKGSIPDRFSAQQFSDYHSELNMSSLELGDSALYFCASRLAGARDTQYFGPGTRLTVL.

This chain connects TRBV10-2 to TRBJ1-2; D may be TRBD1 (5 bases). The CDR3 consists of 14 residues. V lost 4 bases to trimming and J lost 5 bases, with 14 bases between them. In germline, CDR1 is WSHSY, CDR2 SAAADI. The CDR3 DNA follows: TGCGCCAGCAGTGGTTCCCCGGACAAGTATGGCTACACCTTC. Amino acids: CASSGSPDKYGYTF.

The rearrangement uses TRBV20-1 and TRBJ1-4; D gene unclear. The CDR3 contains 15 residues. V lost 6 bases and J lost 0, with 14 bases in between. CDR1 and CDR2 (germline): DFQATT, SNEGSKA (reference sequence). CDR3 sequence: CSASSHGATNEKLFF. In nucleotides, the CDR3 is TGCAGTGCCTCGTCCCACGGGGCAACTAATGAAAAACTGTTTTTT.

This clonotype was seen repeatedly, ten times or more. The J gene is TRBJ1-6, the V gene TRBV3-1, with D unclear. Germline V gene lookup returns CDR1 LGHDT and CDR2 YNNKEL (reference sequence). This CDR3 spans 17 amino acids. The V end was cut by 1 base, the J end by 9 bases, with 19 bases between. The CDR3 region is CASSQVGRGLGISPLHF. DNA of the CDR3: TGTGCCAGCAGCCAAGTCGGTCGAGGGCTGGGAATTTCACCCCTCCACTTT.

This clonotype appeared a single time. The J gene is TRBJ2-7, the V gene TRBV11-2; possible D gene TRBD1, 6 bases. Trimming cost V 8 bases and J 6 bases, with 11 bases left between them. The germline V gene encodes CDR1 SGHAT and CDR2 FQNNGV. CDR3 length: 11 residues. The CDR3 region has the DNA TGTGCCAGCTCGGACAGCGGCGAGCAGTACTTC. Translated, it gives CASSDSGEQYF.

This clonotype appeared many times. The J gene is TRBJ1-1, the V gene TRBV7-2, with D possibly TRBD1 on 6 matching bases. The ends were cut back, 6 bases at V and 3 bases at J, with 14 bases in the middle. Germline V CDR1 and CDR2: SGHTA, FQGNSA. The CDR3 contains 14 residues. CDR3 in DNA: TGTGCCAGCAGATTACAGGGTACGGACACTGAAGCTTTCTTT. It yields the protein CASRLQGTDTEAFF.

The CDR3 loop reads CATSDPGEMWTGELFF. CDR3 bases: TGTGCCACCAGTGACCCCGGGGAAATGTGGACCGGGGAGCTGTTTTTT. The chain carries TRBV24-1 and TRBJ2-2; maybe TRBD2 (5 bases). Between the trimmed V and J ends, which lost 4 bases and 5 bases, there was a span of 16 bases. Germline V lookup: CDR1 KGHDR, CDR2 SFDVKD. The CDR3 extends over 16 amino acids.

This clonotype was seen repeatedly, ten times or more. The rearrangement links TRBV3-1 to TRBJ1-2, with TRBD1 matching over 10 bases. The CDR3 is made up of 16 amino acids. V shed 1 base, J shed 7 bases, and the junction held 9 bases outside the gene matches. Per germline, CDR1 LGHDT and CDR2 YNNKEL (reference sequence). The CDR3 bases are TGTGCCAGCAGCCAAGGATGGACAGGGGGGCTAGGTGGCTACACCTTC. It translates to CASSQGWTGGLGGYTF.

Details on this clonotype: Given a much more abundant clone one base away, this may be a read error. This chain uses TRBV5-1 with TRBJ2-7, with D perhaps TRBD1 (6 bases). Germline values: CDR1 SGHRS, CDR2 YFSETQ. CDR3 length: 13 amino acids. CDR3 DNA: TGCGTCAGCTCAGAACAGGGATCCTACGAGCAGTACTTC. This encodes CVSSEQGSYEQYF.

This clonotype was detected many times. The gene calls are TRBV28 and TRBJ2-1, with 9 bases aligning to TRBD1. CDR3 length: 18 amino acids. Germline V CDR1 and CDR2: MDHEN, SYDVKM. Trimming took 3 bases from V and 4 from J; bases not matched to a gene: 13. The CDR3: CASSFPSLGQGTYNEQFF. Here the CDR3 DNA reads TGTGCCAGCAGTTTTCCCTCCTTGGGACAGGGAACTTACAATGAGCAGTTCTTC.

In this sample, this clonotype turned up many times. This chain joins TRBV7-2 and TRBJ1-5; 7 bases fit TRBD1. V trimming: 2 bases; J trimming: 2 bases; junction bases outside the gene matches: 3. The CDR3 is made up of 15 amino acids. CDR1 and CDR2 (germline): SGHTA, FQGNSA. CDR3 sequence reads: CASSLQGVGNQPQHF. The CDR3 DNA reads TGTGCCAGCAGCTTACAGGGGGTAGGCAATCAGCCCCAGCATTTT.

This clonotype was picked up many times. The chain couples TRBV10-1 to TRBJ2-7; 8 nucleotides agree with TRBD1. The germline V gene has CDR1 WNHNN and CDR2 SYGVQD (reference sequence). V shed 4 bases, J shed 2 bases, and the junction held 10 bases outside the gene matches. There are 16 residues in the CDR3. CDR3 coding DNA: TGCGCCAGCAGTGCGGGGCCGGGACAGGCCACCTACGAGCAGTACTTC. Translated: CASSAGPGQATYEQYF.